This TCR beta chain was identified in a study of PD-L1 blockade in urothelial cancer. The protocol was immunoSEQ multiplex PCR, while the TCRdb copy is restricted to in-frame clones and leaves out a portion. There are 20,000 to 25,000 clones in the sample; approximately 89% occur only once, and about 11% lies in the top ten. As for time point: peripheral blood 6 weeks after treatment start. Germline-derived CDR1 and CDR2 are SGHVS and FQNEAQ. V shed 4 bases, J shed 4 bases, and the junction held 3 bases outside the gene matches. The CDR3 totals 14 residues. This sequence was found in a woman aged 55-69 years with urothelial cancer. Sequencing was performed on PBMCs, taken around atezolizumab (anti-PD-L1) treatment. This chain joins TRBV7-8 and TRBJ1-5, with 8 bases lining up with TRBD1. Here the CDR3 reads CASSSDRGNQPQHF. The CDR3 coding sequence is TGTGCCAGCAGCTCCGACAGGGGAAATCAGCCCCAGCATTTT. Using reference TRBV7-8 and TRBJ1-5 for the parts outside the CDR3, the full variable domain is GAGVSQSPRYKVAKRGQDVALRCDPISGHVSLFWYQQALGQGPEFLTYFQNEAQLDKSGLPSDRFFAERPEGSVSTLKIQRTQQEDSAVYLCASSSDRGNQPQHFGDGTRLSIL.